The rows below give T cell receptor beta chains drawn from one sample of a study of cytomegalovirus exposure and HLA in healthy donors. TCRdb's table, derived via immunoSEQ multiplex PCR, lists solely in-frame clones and lacks some. Among under 250,000 clones, just under 90% were seen once, and the ten largest hold around 3%. The sequenced material came from PBMCs. These receptors were taken from a man aged 18 to 35 in good health and CMV-seronegative. Each CDR3 is given with its conserved first and last residue. D genes are given only for firm matches. Only part of the rows carry a size: once, few, many, or a class if the clone is expanded.

clone size: few
V gene: TRBV27
J gene: TRBJ2-3
D gene: TRBD2
CDR3 length: 13
CDR3 protein: CASSPGGRDTQYF
CDR3 DNA: TGTGCCAGCAGTCCAGGCGGGAGGGATACGCAGTATTTT

clone size: NA
V gene: TRBV27
J gene: TRBJ2-7
D gene: TRBD1
CDR3 length: 14
CDR3 protein: CASRPTGDPYEQYF
CDR3 DNA: TGTGCCAGCAGACCGACAGGGGACCCCTACGAGCAGTACTTC

clone size: once
V gene: TRBV18
J gene: TRBJ2-7
D gene: NA
CDR3 length: 14
CDR3 protein: CASSPFRDSYEQYF
CDR3 DNA: TGTGCCAGCTCACCGTTTCGGGATTCCTACGAGCAGTACTTC

clone size: NA
V gene: TRBV2
J gene: TRBJ2-3
D gene: NA
CDR3 length: 15
CDR3 protein: CASSARETGRDTQYF
CDR3 DNA: TGTGCCAGCAGCGCTAGGGAAACAGGGCGAGATACGCAGTATTTT

clone size: NA
V gene: TRBV10-3
J gene: TRBJ2-7
D gene: TRBD1
CDR3 length: 18
CDR3 protein: CAITSSEMGQGFSYEQYF
CDR3 DNA: TGTGCCATCACCAGCTCGGAGATGGGACAGGGGTTTTCCTACGAGCAGTACTTC

clone size: few
V gene: TRBV7-2
J gene: TRBJ2-5
D gene: NA
CDR3 length: 11
CDR3 protein: CASSGRETQYF
CDR3 DNA: TGTGCCAGCAGTGGGCGAGAGACCCAGTACTTC

clone size: NA
V gene: TRBV19
J gene: TRBJ2-1
D gene: TRBD2
CDR3 length: 15
CDR3 protein: CASSTLAGLPNEQFF
CDR3 DNA: TGTGCCAGTAGTACGTTAGCGGGACTCCCCAATGAGCAGTTCTTC

clone size: once
V gene: TRBV29-1
J gene: TRBJ2-3
D gene: NA
CDR3 length: 11
CDR3 protein: CSVAITDTQYF
CDR3 DNA: TGCAGCGTTGCCATCACAGATACGCAGTATTTT

clone size: NA
V gene: TRBV7-2
J gene: TRBJ2-6
D gene: TRBD1
CDR3 length: 19
CDR3 protein: CASSGRATGGLSGANVLTF
CDR3 DNA: TGTGCCAGCAGCGGCCGCGCGACAGGGGGCCTCTCTGGGGCCAACGTCCTGACTTTC

clone size: NA
V gene: TRBV15
J gene: TRBJ1-4
D gene: NA
CDR3 length: 15
CDR3 protein: CATSRPEGTNEKLFF
CDR3 DNA: TGTGCCACCAGCAGGCCGGAGGGCACTAATGAAAAACTGTTTTTT

clone size: NA
V gene: TRBV28
J gene: TRBJ2-5
D gene: TRBD1
CDR3 length: 16
CDR3 protein: CASSLVGTGVRETQYF
CDR3 DNA: TGTGCCAGCAGTTTAGTAGGGACAGGGGTTCGAGAGACCCAGTACTTC

clone size: NA
V gene: TRBV19
J gene: TRBJ1-1
D gene: NA
CDR3 length: 11
CDR3 protein: CATGFSTEAFF
CDR3 DNA: TGTGCCACCGGGTTTAGCACTGAAGCTTTCTTT

clone size: NA
V gene: TRBV28
J gene: TRBJ2-7
D gene: TRBD1
CDR3 length: 18
CDR3 protein: CASSSTPAGQGRRYEQYF
CDR3 DNA: TGTGCCAGCAGCTCCACTCCCGCGGGACAGGGAAGGCGCTACGAGCAGTACTTC

clone size: NA
V gene: TRBV4-3
J gene: TRBJ2-3
D gene: TRBD2
CDR3 length: 15
CDR3 protein: CASSLGLAGSDTQYF
CDR3 DNA: TGCGCCAGCAGCCTGGGACTAGCGGGGTCGGATACGCAGTATTTT

clone size: NA
V gene: TRBV7-9
J gene: TRBJ2-7
D gene: NA
CDR3 length: 14
CDR3 protein: CASSPDRWPYEQYF
CDR3 DNA: TGTGCCAGCAGCCCTGACAGGTGGCCCTACGAGCAGTACTTC

clone size: NA
V gene: TRBV28
J gene: TRBJ2-3
D gene: TRBD2
CDR3 length: 16
CDR3 protein: CASSLTSSGVGGTQYF
CDR3 DNA: TGTGCCAGCAGTTTGACCTCTAGCGGGGTAGGAGGTACGCAGTATTTT

clone size: NA
V gene: TRBV6-1
J gene: TRBJ1-6
D gene: TRBD1
CDR3 length: 14
CDR3 protein: CASSLDRPNSPLHF
CDR3 DNA: TGTGCCAGCAGTCTGGACAGGCCCAATTCACCCCTCCACTTT

clone size: NA
V gene: TRBV4-1
J gene: TRBJ1-5
D gene: TRBD1
CDR3 length: 15
CDR3 protein: CASSQGRQGEQPQHF
CDR3 DNA: TGCGCCAGCAGCCAAGGTCGACAGGGGGAACAGCCCCAGCATTTT

clone size: few
V gene: TRBV28
J gene: TRBJ1-1
D gene: NA
CDR3 length: 13
CDR3 protein: CASTNNEGTGAFF
CDR3 DNA: TGTGCCAGCACTAACAATGAGGGTACGGGAGCTTTCTTT

clone size: NA
V gene: TRBV7-3
J gene: TRBJ2-3
D gene: TRBD2
CDR3 length: 17
CDR3 protein: CASSPNGLAGGTDTQYF
CDR3 DNA: TGTGCCAGCAGCCCCAACGGGCTAGCGGGAGGTACAGATACGCAGTATTTT

clone size: NA
V gene: TRBV27
J gene: TRBJ2-4
D gene: NA
CDR3 length: 14
CDR3 protein: CASSPRDPPIIQYF
CDR3 DNA: TGTGCCAGCAGTCCGCGGGACCCTCCCATCATTCAGTACTTC

clone size: NA
V gene: TRBV19
J gene: TRBJ2-3
D gene: NA
CDR3 length: 15
CDR3 protein: CASTAGSLNTDTQYF
CDR3 DNA: TGTGCCAGTACCGCCGGGTCTCTAAACACAGATACGCAGTATTTT

clone size: few
V gene: TRBV2
J gene: TRBJ1-6
D gene: NA
CDR3 length: 12
CDR3 protein: CASEADNSPLHF
CDR3 DNA: TGTGCCAGCGAGGCAGACAATTCACCCCTCCACTTT

clone size: NA
V gene: TRBV27
J gene: TRBJ2-1
D gene: TRBD2
CDR3 length: 16
CDR3 protein: CASSPVLAGGTNEQFF
CDR3 DNA: TGTGCCAGCAGCCCTGTACTAGCGGGGGGAACGAATGAGCAGTTCTTC

clone size: NA
V gene: TRBV5-5
J gene: TRBJ1-6
D gene: NA
CDR3 length: 18
CDR3 protein: CASSLDPTSGFRYSPLHF
CDR3 DNA: TGTGCCAGCAGCTTGGACCCAACCTCAGGCTTTCGATATTCACCCCTCCACTTT

clone size: NA
V gene: TRBV9
J gene: TRBJ2-3
D gene: TRBD2
CDR3 length: 15
CDR3 protein: CASSVRLAGADTQYF
CDR3 DNA: TGTGCCAGCAGCGTAAGACTAGCGGGGGCGGATACGCAGTATTTT

clone size: once
V gene: TRBV6-1
J gene: TRBJ2-1
D gene: NA
CDR3 length: 15
CDR3 protein: CASSGTGLLVDEQFF
CDR3 DNA: TGTGCCAGCAGTGGCACAGGGTTGCTTGTTGATGAGCAGTTCTTC

clone size: NA
V gene: TRBV7-2
J gene: TRBJ2-2
D gene: NA
CDR3 length: 17
CDR3 protein: CASSPQAKLDSSGELFF
CDR3 DNA: TGTGCCAGCAGCCCCCAGGCCAAACTAGATAGCTCCGGGGAGCTGTTTTTT

clone size: NA
V gene: TRBV11-3
J gene: TRBJ2-2
D gene: TRBD1
CDR3 length: 16
CDR3 protein: CASSLGADRATGELFF
CDR3 DNA: TGTGCCAGCAGCTTGGGAGCAGACAGGGCCACCGGGGAGCTGTTTTTT

clone size: NA
V gene: TRBV6-5
J gene: TRBJ2-3
D gene: TRBD2
CDR3 length: 14
CDR3 protein: CASSWAGGSDTQYF
CDR3 DNA: TGTGCCAGCAGTTGGGCGGGAGGGTCAGATACGCAGTATTTT

clone size: NA
V gene: TRBV2
J gene: TRBJ1-1
D gene: TRBD1
CDR3 length: 14
CDR3 protein: CASTMGTGGSEAFF
CDR3 DNA: TGTGCCAGCACCATGGGGACAGGGGGGTCTGAAGCTTTCTTT

clone size: few
V gene: TRBV7-9
J gene: TRBJ2-7
D gene: TRBD2
CDR3 length: 17
CDR3 protein: CASSLSLGAGGPYEQYF
CDR3 DNA: TGTGCCAGCAGCTTATCCCTAGGAGCGGGAGGCCCCTACGAGCAGTACTTC

clone size: NA
V gene: TRBV27
J gene: TRBJ2-2
D gene: NA
CDR3 length: 15
CDR3 protein: CASTYKGEGTGELFF
CDR3 DNA: TGTGCCAGCACCTACAAGGGGGAGGGAACCGGGGAGCTGTTTTTT

clone size: NA
V gene: TRBV4-1
J gene: TRBJ2-4
D gene: TRBD2
CDR3 length: 15
CDR3 protein: CASSPPTSGGNIQYF
CDR3 DNA: TGCGCCAGCAGCCCCCCGACTAGCGGGGGAAACATTCAGTACTTC

clone size: NA
V gene: TRBV7-2
J gene: TRBJ2-3
D gene: NA
CDR3 length: 13
CDR3 protein: CASSLAREDTQYF
CDR3 DNA: TGTGCCAGCAGCTTAGCGCGGGAAGATACGCAGTATTTT

clone size: NA
V gene: TRBV6-4
J gene: TRBJ2-7
D gene: TRBD1
CDR3 length: 15
CDR3 protein: CASGLRGQGVDEQYF
CDR3 DNA: TGTGCCAGCGGACTTCGAGGACAGGGGGTTGACGAGCAGTACTTC

clone size: NA
V gene: TRBV14
J gene: TRBJ2-5
D gene: TRBD2
CDR3 length: 15
CDR3 protein: CASSQGLAGVETQYF
CDR3 DNA: TGTGCCAGCAGCCAAGGCCTAGCGGGAGTAGAGACCCAGTACTTC

clone size: NA
V gene: TRBV5-6
J gene: TRBJ2-2
D gene: NA
CDR3 length: 17
CDR3 protein: CASSLFLGSTNTGELFF
CDR3 DNA: TGTGCCAGCAGCTTATTCTTGGGTAGCACTAACACCGGGGAGCTGTTTTTT

clone size: NA
V gene: TRBV9
J gene: TRBJ2-1
D gene: NA
CDR3 length: 14
CDR3 protein: CASSEGLGGNEQFF
CDR3 DNA: TGTGCCAGCAGCGAAGGACTAGGGGGGAATGAGCAGTTCTTC

clone size: NA
V gene: TRBV19
J gene: TRBJ2-3
D gene: NA
CDR3 length: 14
CDR3 protein: CASTTTVHTDTQYF
CDR3 DNA: TGTGCCAGTACGACGACAGTTCACACAGATACGCAGTATTTT

clone size: NA
V gene: TRBV20-1
J gene: TRBJ2-7
D gene: TRBD1
CDR3 length: 11
CDR3 protein: CSAGTAYEQYF
CDR3 DNA: TGCAGTGCAGGGACAGCCTACGAGCAGTACTTC

clone size: many
V gene: TRBV4-3
J gene: TRBJ1-2
D gene: NA
CDR3 length: 14
CDR3 protein: CASSQGGANYGYTF
CDR3 DNA: TGCGCCAGCAGCCAAGGGGGAGCTAACTATGGCTACACCTTC

clone size: NA
V gene: TRBV27
J gene: TRBJ2-1
D gene: NA
CDR3 length: 13
CDR3 protein: CASSPYYNNEQFF
CDR3 DNA: TGTGCCAGCAGTCCCTACTATAACAATGAGCAGTTCTTC